This passage covers 8 T cell receptor beta chains from one sample sequenced in a study of OX40 agonist ivuxolimab in advanced cancers. The protocol was immunoSEQ multiplex PCR, while the TCRdb copy is restricted to in-frame clones and leaves out a portion. The table shows 50,000 to 65,000 clones, with around 90% occurring only once. Specimen: CD4+ or CD8+ T cells sorted from blood, collected in a trial of the OX40 agonist ivuxolimab. The receptor set was obtained from an adult with an advanced solid tumor such as melanoma, head and neck, liver or kidney cancer.

This chain links TRBV11-3 with TRBJ2-3; weak D call: TRBD1 (5 bases). The V gene lost 2 bases and the J gene lost 6 bases, with 9 bases spanning the gap. This CDR3 region has 13 residues. Germline loops: CDR1 SGHNT, CDR2 YENEEA. The CDR3: CASSLKGWDTQYF. In nucleotides, the CDR3 is TGTGCCAGCAGCTTAAAGGGGTGGGATACGCAGTATTTT.

This clone was observed a few times. The chain carries TRBV18 and TRBJ2-7, with TRBD1 matching 9 bases. The CDR3 is 15 amino acids. Germline lookup yields CDR1 KGHSH and CDR2 LQKENI. V was clipped by 2 bases and J by 2 bases; unmatched bases: 4. The CDR3 DNA is TGTGCCAGCTCACCAGGACAGGGGAGTACCTACGAGCAGTACTTC. Amino acid sequence: CASSPGQGSTYEQYF.

The chain recombines TRBV7-3 with TRBJ2-1; TRBD2 is a possible D gene (6 bases). In germline, CDR1 is SGHTA, CDR2 FQGTGA. V lost 1 base and J 7 bases, leaving 14 bases between the germline ends. The CDR3 totals 15 residues. CDR3 DNA: TGTGCCAGCAGCTTAAGTTCGCTGGGGGGAAATGAGCAGTTCTTC. This translates into CASSLSSLGGNEQFF.

The chain recombines TRBV7-9 with TRBJ2-4; TRBD1 is a possible D gene (5 bases). The germline V and J ends were trimmed by 7 bases and 0 bases, with 10 bases remaining between them. CDR3 length equals 14 residues. Germline CDR1 and CDR2: SEHNR and FQNEAQ (reference sequence). The CDR3 region is CASTDSLAKNIQYF. CDR3 sequence (DNA): TGTGCCAGCACCGACAGCCTAGCCAAAAACATTCAGTACTTC.

The chain links TRBV18 to TRBJ2-3, with TRBD1 matching over 8 bases. V lost 6 bases, J lost 1 base, and 12 bases stayed unmatched. The germline CDR1 and CDR2 sequences are KGHSH and LQKENI. The CDR3 runs to 17 residues. This chain's CDR3 is CASSDYGGQGGTDTQYF. DNA for the CDR3: TGTGCCAGCTCCGACTACGGCGGACAGGGAGGCACAGATACGCAGTATTTT.

The chain couples TRBV7-8 to TRBJ2-7, with D unresolved. Trimming pared 0 bases from V and 0 bases from J, leaving 6 bases between. Germline V gives CDR1 SGHVS, CDR2 FQNEAQ. The CDR3 is 14 amino acids. CDR3 bases: TGTGCCAGCAGCTTAGCAACGAGCTCCTACGAGCAGTACTTC. Its protein product is CASSLATSSYEQYF. Complete variable domain (other parts from reference TRBV7-8 and TRBJ2-7): GAGVSQSPRYKVAKRGQDVALRCDPISGHVSLFWYQQALGQGPEFLTYFQNEAQLDKSGLPSDRFFAERPEGSVSTLKIQRTQQEDSAVYLCASSLATSSYEQYFGPGTRLTVT.

V usage is TRBV10-3 and J usage is TRBJ2-1; 14 bases are shared with TRBD2. This CDR3 is built from 17 residues. J lost 0 bases, V lost 5 bases, and 3 bases had no gene match. Germline assignment: CDR1 ENHRY and CDR2 SYGVKD. This CDR3 is CAISTGTSGSSYNEQFF. Here the CDR3 DNA reads TGTGCCATCAGTACCGGGACTAGCGGGAGCTCCTACAATGAGCAGTTCTTC.

V is TRBV28 and J is TRBJ2-1, with 10 bases matching TRBD2. V lost 5 bases to trimming and J lost 0 bases; unmatched junction nucleotides: 4. CDR1 is MDHEN and CDR2 is SYDVKM in the germline V gene. The length of the CDR3 is 16 residues. CDR3 sequence reads: CASSTLAGASYNEQFF. The CDR3 DNA follows: TGTGCCAGCAGTACTCTAGCGGGGGCCTCCTACAATGAGCAGTTCTTC.